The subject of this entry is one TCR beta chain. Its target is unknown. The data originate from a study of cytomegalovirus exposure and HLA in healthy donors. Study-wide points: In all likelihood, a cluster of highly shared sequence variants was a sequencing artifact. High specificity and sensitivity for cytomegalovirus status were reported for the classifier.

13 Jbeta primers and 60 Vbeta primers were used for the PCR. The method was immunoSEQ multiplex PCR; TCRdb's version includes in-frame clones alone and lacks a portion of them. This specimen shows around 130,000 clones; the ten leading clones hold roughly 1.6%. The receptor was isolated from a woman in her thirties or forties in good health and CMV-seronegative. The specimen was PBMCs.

The CDR3 loop reads CASSPGTGSGNTGELFF. As DNA, the CDR3 is TGTGCCAGCAGCCCCGGGACAGGGTCGGGAAACACCGGGGAGCTGTTTTTT. The V call is TRBV5-6, the J call TRBJ2-2; TRBD1 aligns across 9 bases. Germline values: CDR1 SGHDT, CDR2 YYEEEE. The CDR3 runs to 17 residues. The V and J ends lost 4 bases and 2 bases, in that order; junction bases with no gene match: 9.